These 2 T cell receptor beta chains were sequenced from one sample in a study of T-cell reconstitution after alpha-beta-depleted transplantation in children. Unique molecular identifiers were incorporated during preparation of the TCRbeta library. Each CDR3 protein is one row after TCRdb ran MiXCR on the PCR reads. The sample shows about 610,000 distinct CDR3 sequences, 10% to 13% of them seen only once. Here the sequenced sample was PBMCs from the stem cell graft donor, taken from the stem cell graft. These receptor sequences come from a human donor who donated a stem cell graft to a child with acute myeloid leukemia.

CDR3 in amino acids: CASSQFQGSNEKLFF. In nucleotides, the CDR3 is TGCGCCAGCAGCCAATTCCAGGGGTCTAATGAAAAACTGTTTTTT. The chain couples TRBV4-3 to TRBJ1-4; perhaps TRBD1 as D (6 bases). Trimming took off 2 bases at V and 3 bases at J, with 10 bases between the two ends. This CDR3 is 15 amino acids long. Germline CDR1 LGHNA, CDR2 YSLEER.

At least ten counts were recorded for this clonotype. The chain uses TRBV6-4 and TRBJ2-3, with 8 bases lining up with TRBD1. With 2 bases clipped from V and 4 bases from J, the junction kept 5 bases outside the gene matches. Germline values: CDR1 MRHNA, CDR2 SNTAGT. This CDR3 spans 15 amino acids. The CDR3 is CASSDGQGGSDTQYF. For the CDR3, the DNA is TGTGCCAGCAGTGACGGACAGGGAGGATCAGATACGCAGTATTTT.